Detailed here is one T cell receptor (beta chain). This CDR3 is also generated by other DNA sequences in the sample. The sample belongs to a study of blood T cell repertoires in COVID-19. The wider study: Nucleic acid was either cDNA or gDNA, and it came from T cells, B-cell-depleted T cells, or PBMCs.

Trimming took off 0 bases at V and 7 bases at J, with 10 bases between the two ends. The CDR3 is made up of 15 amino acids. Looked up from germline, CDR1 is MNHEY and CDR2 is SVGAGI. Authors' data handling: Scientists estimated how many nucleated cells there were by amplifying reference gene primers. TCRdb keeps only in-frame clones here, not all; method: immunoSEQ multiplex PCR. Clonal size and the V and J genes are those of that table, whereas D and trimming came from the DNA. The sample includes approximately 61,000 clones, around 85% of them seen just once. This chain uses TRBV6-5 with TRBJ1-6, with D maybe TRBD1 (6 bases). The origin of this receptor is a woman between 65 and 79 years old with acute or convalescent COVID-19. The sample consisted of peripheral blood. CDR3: CASSYSGGGNSPLHF. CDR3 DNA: TGTGCCAGCAGTTACTCAGGGGGGGGCAATTCACCCCTCCACTTT.